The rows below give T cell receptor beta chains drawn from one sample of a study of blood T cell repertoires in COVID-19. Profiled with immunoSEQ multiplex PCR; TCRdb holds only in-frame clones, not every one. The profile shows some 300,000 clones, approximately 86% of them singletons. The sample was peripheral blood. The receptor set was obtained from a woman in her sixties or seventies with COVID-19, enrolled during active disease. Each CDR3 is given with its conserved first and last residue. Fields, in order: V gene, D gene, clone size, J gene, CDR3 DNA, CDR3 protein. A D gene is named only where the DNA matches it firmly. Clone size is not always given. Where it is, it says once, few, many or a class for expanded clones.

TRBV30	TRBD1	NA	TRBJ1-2	TGTGCCTGGGGTAGGACAGGGAGAGGCTACACCTTC	CAWGRTGRGYTF
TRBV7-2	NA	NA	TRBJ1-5	TGTGCCAGCAGCCCCCTTGCGCCGAGCAATCAGCCCCAGCATTTT	CASSPLAPSNQPQHF
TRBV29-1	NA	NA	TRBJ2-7	TGCAGCGTTGTGAGGGGGATGGCCTACGAGCAGTACTTC	CSVVRGMAYEQYF
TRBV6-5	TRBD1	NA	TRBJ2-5	TGTGCCAGCAGTTACAGGGGGCGCGTGGTCGAAGAGACCCAGTACTTC	CASSYRGRVVEETQYF
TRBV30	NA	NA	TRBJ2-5	TGTGCCTGGAGCAGCTTAGCGGTATCTTTATCCCCAGAGACCCAGTACTTC	CAWSSLAVSLSPETQYF
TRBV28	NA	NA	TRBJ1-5	TGTGCCAGCAGTTTATCTGAGGGTCAGCCCCAGCATTTT	CASSLSEGQPQHF
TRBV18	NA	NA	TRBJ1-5	TGTGCCAGCTCACCCCGGAAGACAGAGATCAATCAGCCCCAGCATTTT	CASSPRKTEINQPQHF
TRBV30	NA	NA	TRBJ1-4	TGTGCCTGGGCCAGTAATAATGAAAAACTGTTTTTT	CAWASNNEKLFF
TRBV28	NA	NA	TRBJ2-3	TGTGCCAGCAGTTTTAGAGATACGCAGTATTTT	CASSFRDTQYF
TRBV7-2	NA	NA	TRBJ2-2	TGTGCCAGCTCAGGGGCCTTCACCGGGGAGCTGTTTTTT	CASSGAFTGELFF
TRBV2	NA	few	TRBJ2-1	TGTGCCAGCAGTGTGAGCTGGAATGAGCAGTTCTTC	CASSVSWNEQFF
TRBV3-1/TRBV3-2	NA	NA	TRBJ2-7	TGTGCCAGCAGCCTCGGGGGCGCGGGGGACTACGAGCAGTACTTC	CASSLGGAGDYEQYF
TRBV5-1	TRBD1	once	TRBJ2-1	TGCGCCAGCAGCTGGGGAGGACAGGGGAACAATGAGCAGTTCTTC	CASSWGGQGNNEQFF
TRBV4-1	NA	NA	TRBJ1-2	TGCGCCAGCAGCCAAGCCCCGGAGGGATGGGTCTATGGCTACACCTTC	CASSQAPEGWVYGYTF
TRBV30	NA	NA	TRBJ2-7	TGTGCCTGGAGTGTACGTCAACGCCTGCTAAAGGAGCAGTACTTC	CAWSVRQRLLKEQYF
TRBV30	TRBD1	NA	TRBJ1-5	TGTGCCTGGAGTGGGACAGGGAGGGATCAGCCCCAGCATTTT	CAWSGTGRDQPQHF
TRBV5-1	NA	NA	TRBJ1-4	TGCGCCAGCAGCTTGGCGGAACGGCGGTTCTCTAATGAAAAACTGTTTTTT	CASSLAERRFSNEKLFF
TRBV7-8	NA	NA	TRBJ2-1	TGTGCCAGTTTCCCCAAGAGGGGGTGGACTGAGCAGTTCTTC	CASFPKRGWTEQFF
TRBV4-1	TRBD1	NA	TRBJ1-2	TGCGCCAGCGGTGACAGGGTTCTGGGCTATGGCTACACCTTC	CASGDRVLGYGYTF
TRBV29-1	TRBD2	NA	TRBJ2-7	TGCAGCGTTGAAGGAGCGGGGGGGCTCGAAGGGACCTACGAGCAGTACTTC	CSVEGAGGLEGTYEQYF
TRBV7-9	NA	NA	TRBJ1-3	TGTGCCAGCAGCGTCCTTTCTGGAAACACCATATATTTT	CASSVLSGNTIYF
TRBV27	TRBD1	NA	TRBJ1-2	TGTGCCAGCAGTCCCTGGACAGGGGGGTTGGATGGCTACACCTTC	CASSPWTGGLDGYTF
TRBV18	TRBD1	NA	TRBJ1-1	TGTGCCAGCTCCCCTATTACAGGGGCTGGGGAAGCTTTCTTT	CASSPITGAGEAFF
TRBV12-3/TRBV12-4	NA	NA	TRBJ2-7	TGTGCCAGCAGTTTTGTCGGCTACGAGCAGTACTTC	CASSFVGYEQYF
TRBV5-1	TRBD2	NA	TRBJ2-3	TGCGCCAGCAGCCCTAGCGGGGGGGTCACAGATACGCAGTATTTT	CASSPSGGVTDTQYF
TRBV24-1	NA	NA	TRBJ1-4	TGTGCCACCAGTCCGTCGGGGGACGTAGGTGAAAAACTGTTTTTT	CATSPSGDVGEKLFF
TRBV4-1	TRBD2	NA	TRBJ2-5	TGCGCCAGCAGCCAAGATAGAAGCGGGGGGGCAGGGGAGACCCAGTACTTC	CASSQDRSGGAGETQYF
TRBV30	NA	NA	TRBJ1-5	TGTGCCTGGAGAAAAGGGGCGAATCAGCCCCAGCATTTT	CAWRKGANQPQHF
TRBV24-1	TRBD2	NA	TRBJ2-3	TGTGCCACCAGGGATGGGGCTAGCGGGGGGAGAAGCACAGATACGCAGTATTTT	CATRDGASGGRSTDTQYF
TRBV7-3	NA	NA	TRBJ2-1	TGTGCCAGCAGCTTAAACAGAAAGTACAATGAGCAGTTCTTC	CASSLNRKYNEQFF
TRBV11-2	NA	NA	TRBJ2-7	TGTGCCAGCAGCCTTACTGGACAGCGTGAGCAGTACTTC	CASSLTGQREQYF
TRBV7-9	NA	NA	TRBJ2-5	TGTGCCAGCAGCGGTTGGGAAGCGGGTGCCCAAGAGACCCAGTACTTC	CASSGWEAGAQETQYF
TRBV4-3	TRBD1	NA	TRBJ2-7	TGCGCCAGCAGCCAGGCAACAGGGGTTGGGGAGCAGTACTTC	CASSQATGVGEQYF